One and the same sample provided the 21 T cell receptor beta chains below, sequenced in a study of T-cell reconstitution after alpha-beta-depleted transplantation in children. A TCRbeta library incorporating unique molecular identifiers was prepared. TCRdb fed the PCR reads into MiXCR, producing one record per CDR3 protein. The table lists about 400,000 distinct CDR3 sequences, around 21% of them singletons, with 3% to 4% in the top ten. Sample: PBMCs from the stem cell graft donor, taken from the stem cell graft. Receptors originate from a human donor who donated a stem cell graft to a child with acute myeloid leukemia.

This clonotype was seen a few times. The chain joins TRBV20-1 to TRBJ2-3; 9 bases are a match to TRBD1. With 5 bases clipped from V and 4 bases from J, the junction kept 10 bases outside the gene matches. The CDR3 length is 15 residues. Per the germline V gene, CDR1 is DFQATT and CDR2 is SNEGSKA (reference sequence). CDR3 region: CSAGGTGWTADTQYF. CDR3 coding DNA: TGCAGTGCTGGAGGGACAGGGTGGACGGCAGATACGCAGTATTTT.

There are many counts of this clonotype. This sequence joins TRBV20-1 and TRBJ2-1; 8 bases fit TRBD1. J gave up 7 bases and V 1 base, and 6 bases lay outside the gene matches. CDR3 length: 14 amino acids. Germline V gene lookup returns CDR1 DFQATT and CDR2 SNEGSKA (reference sequence). DNA of the CDR3: TGCAGTGCTAGAGTTGGGACAGGTATAAATGAGCAGTTCTTC. Translated, it gives CSARVGTGINEQFF.

The chain employs TRBV23-1 and TRBJ2-7, with TRBD1 identical over 7 bases. TRBV23-1 is known as an ORF, though its function is uncertain. The CDR3 covers 17 residues. The J segment lost 2 bases and the V segment lost 0 bases, leaving 10 bases of the junction unmatched. CDR3 loop: CASSQSRTGTDTYEQYF. CDR3 sequence (DNA): TGCGCCAGCAGTCAATCTCGAACCGGGACAGACACCTACGAGCAGTACTTC.

J is TRBJ2-5 and V is TRBV9; perhaps TRBD2 as D (7 bases). Germline CDR1 and CDR2: SGDLS and YYNGEE. This CDR3 region has 14 residues. V was clipped by 3 bases and J by 3 bases, with 12 bases between them. The CDR3 loop reads CASSDKGGEETQYF. CDR3 nucleotide sequence: TGTGCCAGCAGCGACAAGGGGGGGGAAGAGACCCAGTACTTC.

This rearrangement joins TRBV29-1 to TRBJ2-1; 7 positions agree with TRBD1. Germline CDR1 is SQVTM and CDR2 is ANQGSEA. The V segment lost 6 bases and the J segment 8 bases; nucleotides outside the gene matches: 13. The length of the CDR3 is 14 residues. In DNA, the CDR3 is TGCAGCGTCCAAGACCGGGACAGCCTTTATGAGCAGTTCTTC. Residues: CSVQDRDSLYEQFF.

This clonotype was found a few times. The rearrangement uses TRBV20-1 and TRBJ1-4; possible D gene TRBD1, 5 bases. CDR3 length: 13 amino acids. Trimming left V 2 bases short and J 8 bases short, with 12 bases between. Germline loops: CDR1 DFQATT, CDR2 SNEGSKA (reference sequence). CDR3 amino acids: CSARPVGDEKLFF. The CDR3, as DNA: TGCAGTGCTAGACCTGTAGGGGACGAAAAACTGTTTTTT.

The V call is TRBV11-2, the J call TRBJ2-1; TRBD2 matches 7 bases. V lost 5 bases and J lost 7; bases outside the gene matches: 11. Germline V gene sequence: CDR1 SGHAT, CDR2 FQNNGV. CDR3 length equals 15 residues. CDR3 bases: TGTGCCAGCAGCGCCCCGATGGGAGGGAAGAATGAGCAGTTCTTC. Protein: CASSAPMGGKNEQFF.

This clonotype showed up just a few times. The chain combines TRBV28 with TRBJ2-1; no reliable D call. The length of the CDR3 is 14 residues. The germline V gene has CDR1 MDHEN and CDR2 SYDVKM. V was shortened by 3 bases and J by 7 bases, with 13 bases between the two germline ends. DNA of the CDR3: TGTGCCAGCAGTTTTTCTGCTAACCTGAATGAGCAGTTCTTC. It is translated as CASSFSANLNEQFF.

Here the CDR3 reads CASSPRPGASRTDTQYF. The CDR3, as DNA: TGTGCCAGCAGCCCCAGACCGGGGGCCAGTCGCACAGATACGCAGTATTTT. The chain couples TRBV7-8 to TRBJ2-3; the D call may be TRBD1 or TRBD2 (6 bases each). This CDR3 has 17 residues. Deletions cut 5 bases from V and 1 base from J, with 19 bases between. Germline V CDR1 and CDR2: SGHVS, FQNEAQ.

This clonotype was seen only a few times. The chain has TRBV29-1 and TRBJ1-1, with D tentatively TRBD1 (5 bases). V was trimmed by 6 bases and J by 0 bases, leaving 14 bases between them. The CDR3 is 14 amino acids. Germline V gene sequence: CDR1 SQVTM, CDR2 ANQGSEA. The CDR3 region is CSVLERQLNTEAFF. The CDR3, as DNA: TGCAGCGTCCTCGAGAGACAGTTGAACACTGAAGCTTTCTTT.

This clonotype was found many times. The V and J genes are TRBV12-3 or TRBV12-4 and TRBJ2-1; 11 bases match TRBD2. The trim removed 1 base at V and 1 base at J, leaving 3 bases unmatched. This CDR3 is built from 17 residues. This chain's CDR3 is CASSLVASGRSYNEQFF. The CDR3 region has the DNA TGTGCCAGCAGTTTAGTGGCTAGCGGGAGGTCCTACAATGAGCAGTTCTTC.

This clonotype showed up just a few times. This rearrangement joins TRBV5-6 to TRBJ2-7; D call uncertain. CDR1 is SGHDT, CDR2 YYEEEE, per germline. Between the trimmed V and J ends, which lost 0 bases and 7 bases, there was a span of 11 bases. The CDR3 is made up of 13 amino acids. The DNA for the CDR3 is TGTGCCAGCAGCTTGGGTGAGCGAGTGGAGCAGTACTTC. It is translated as CASSLGERVEQYF.

This clonotype has at least ten counts. This chain uses TRBV12-3 or TRBV12-4 with TRBJ2-3; D not certain. The V gene lost 6 bases and the J gene lost 0 bases, with 4 bases spanning the gap. This CDR3 has 12 residues. This CDR3 reads CASRESTDTQYF. The CDR3 region has the DNA TGTGCCAGCAGGGAGAGCACAGATACGCAGTATTTT.

The V gene is TRBV10-3, the J gene TRBJ2-5, with TRBD2 as a possible D gene (5 bases). V shed 2 bases and J shed 1 base, with 14 bases lying between them. The CDR3 extends over 16 amino acids. Germline CDR1 reads ENHRY; CDR2 reads SYGVKD. DNA of the CDR3: TGTGCCATCAGTGAGACGGTAGGGAGTGTCCAAGAGACCCAGTACTTC. Amino acids: CAISETVGSVQETQYF.

This sequence joins TRBV29-1 and TRBJ2-7, with 8 bases fitting TRBD2. In germline, CDR1 is SQVTM, CDR2 ANQGSEA. V lost 6 bases, J lost 2 bases, and 6 bases stayed unmatched. The CDR3 has 13 residues. CDR3 sequence: CSVRGLAPYEQYF. CDR3 coding DNA: TGCAGCGTCCGCGGACTAGCCCCCTACGAGCAGTACTTC.

CDR3 in DNA: TGCAGTGCTAGAGATGTGGACAGTCGACTTGAGCAGTACTTC. Its protein product is CSARDVDSRLEQYF. V is TRBV20-1 and J is TRBJ2-7, with a possible D match to TRBD1 (6 bases). The CDR3 spans 14 residues. Germline CDR1 is DFQATT and CDR2 is SNEGSKA (reference sequence). V was trimmed by 0 bases and J by 7 bases, leaving 16 bases between them.

This clonotype was counted ten times or more. The chain uses TRBV29-1 and TRBJ2-3, with unresolved D. The V end lost 2 bases, the J end lost 0 bases, and 3 bases lay between the germline ends. This CDR3 region has 12 residues. In germline, CDR1 is SQVTM, CDR2 ANQGSEA. The CDR3 spells CSVEPSTDTQYF. In DNA form, the CDR3 reads TGCAGCGTTGAACCAAGCACAGATACGCAGTATTTT.

This clonotype appeared a single time. The chain has TRBV20-1 and TRBJ2-1, with TRBD1 as a possible D gene (5 bases). The CDR3 loop spans 13 amino acids. Per the germline V gene, CDR1 is DFQATT and CDR2 is SNEGSKA (reference sequence). For the CDR3, the DNA is TGCACTGCCCGAAGGGGTCTAAGTAATGAGCAGTTCTTC. The encoded protein is CTARRGLSNEQFF.

The V and J genes are TRBV5-1 and TRBJ2-1, with TRBD1 matching 9 bases. CDR1 is SGHRS, CDR2 YFSETQ, per germline. The CDR3 contains 14 residues. V gave up 5 bases and J gave up 10 bases; unmatched junction bases: 10. CDR3: CASRNRGRSEEQFF. Written as DNA, the CDR3 is TGCGCCAGCAGGAACAGGGGGCGCTCAGAGGAGCAGTTCTTC.

The chain is built from TRBV5-1 and TRBJ1-1; D is uncertain. Germline V gene data show CDR1 as SGHRS and CDR2 as YFSETQ. The CDR3 length is 16 residues. Trimming pared 0 bases from V and 0 bases from J, leaving 12 bases between. The CDR3 loop reads CASSLALGHLNTEAFF. CDR3 DNA sequence: TGCGCCAGCAGCTTGGCCCTCGGGCACCTGAACACTGAAGCTTTCTTT. The full variable domain, rest sourced from reference TRBV5-1 and TRBJ1-1, is KAGVTQTPRYLIKTRGQQVTLSCSPISGHRSVSWYQQTPGQGLQFLFEYFSETQRNKGNFPGRFSGRQFSNSRSEMNVSTLELGDSALYLCASSLALGHLNTEAFFGQGTRLTVV.

Ten or more counts support this clonotype. The chain has TRBV29-1 and TRBJ2-2, with D perhaps TRBD1 or TRBD2 (5 bases each). From germline, CDR1 is SQVTM and CDR2 ANQGSEA. This CDR3 is 12 amino acids long. CDR3: CVGTENTGELFF. The CDR3 DNA is TGCGTCGGGACGGAGAACACCGGGGAGCTGTTTTTT.